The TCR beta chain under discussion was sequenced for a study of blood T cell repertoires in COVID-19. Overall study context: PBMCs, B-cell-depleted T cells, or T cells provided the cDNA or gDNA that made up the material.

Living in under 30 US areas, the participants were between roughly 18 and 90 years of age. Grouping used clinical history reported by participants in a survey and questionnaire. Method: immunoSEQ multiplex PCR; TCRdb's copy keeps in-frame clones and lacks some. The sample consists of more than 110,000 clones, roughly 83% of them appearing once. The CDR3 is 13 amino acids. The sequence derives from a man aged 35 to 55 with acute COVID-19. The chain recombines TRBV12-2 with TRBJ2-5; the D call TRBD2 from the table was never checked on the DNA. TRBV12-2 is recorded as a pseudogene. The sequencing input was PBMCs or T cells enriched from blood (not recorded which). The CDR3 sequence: CASRPVLSKTQYF. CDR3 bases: TGTGCAAGTCGCCCCGTTCTGAGTAAGACCCAGTACTTC.